This T cell receptor beta chain is drawn from a study of T cell responses to AZD1222 COVID-19 vaccine. Germline lookup yields CDR1 SGHTA and CDR2 FQGNSA. The CDR3 contains 14 residues. Trimming at V came to 7 bases and at J to 3 bases, leaving 6 bases not matched to a gene. This clone was recorded only once. The table came from immunoSEQ multiplex PCR; TCRdb's copy has only in-frame clones and leaves some out. The table includes around 150,000 clones, 90% to 95% detected once. The rearrangement links TRBV7-2 to TRBJ2-5, with 9 nucleotides matching TRBD2. The specimen comprised peripheral blood, sampled on day 0 of AZD1222 vaccination. This receptor was obtained from an adult in good health. The CDR3, as DNA: TGTGCCAGCACCCAGGCTAGCGGGGAAGAGACCCAGTACTTC. This gives the protein CASTQASGEETQYF.